This TCR beta chain was sequenced during a study of vaccination and CD4 T cells after COVID-19. As for the study in general: From HCoV-229E, HCoV-OC43, HCoV-NL63 and SARS-CoV-2, overlapping spike peptides were used to stimulate the cells.

The Oncomine TCR Beta short-read assay was applied to DNA of cultured CD4+ T cells. In this case, cultured CD4+ T cells provided the extracted genomic DNA. TCRdb reprocessed the PCR reads via MiXCR and lists one record per CDR3 protein. Found here are fewer than 25,000 distinct CDR3 sequences, around two fifths of them singletons; the top ten hold less than 15%. With respect to this clonotype: Its target is not known.

Noted treatment: approximately nine-day PBMC culture with coronavirus spike peptide pools or control peptides (ViraFEST assay). Sequenced input: cultured CD4+ T cells from blood. The clonotype originates from a human donor with COVID-19.

CDR3 in amino acids: CAWTGHLKPLNTEAFF. The CDR3 bases are TGTGCCTGGACAGGGCACCTAAAACCTCTGAACACTGAAGCTTTCTTT. The V gene is TRBV30, the J gene TRBJ1-1; D may be TRBD1 (5 bases). There are 16 residues in the CDR3. Germline V gives CDR1 GTSNPN, CDR2 SVGIG (reference sequence). The ends were cut back, 4 bases at V and 0 bases at J, with 18 bases in the middle.